Shown below are 29 T cell receptor beta chains from a single sample sequenced in a study of T cell changes during pregnancy in multiple sclerosis. The table came from immunoSEQ multiplex PCR; TCRdb's copy has only in-frame clones and leaves some out. The sample consists of approximately 100,000 clones, approximately 94% of them appearing once. This sample comprised peripheral blood, obtained before pregnancy. The source of these receptors is a female donor with multiple sclerosis, enrolled in a pregnancy study.

In its sample, this clone was seen once. J is TRBJ1-4 and V is TRBV7-2; D gene ambiguous. This CDR3 is built from 15 residues. Germline V lookup: CDR1 SGHTA, CDR2 FQGNSA. V gave up 1 base and J gave up 2 bases, with 8 bases separating them. The CDR3 DNA reads TGTGCCAGCAGCTTAGGAGGGAATACTAATGAAAAACTGTTTTTT. Translating gives CASSLGGNTNEKLFF.

This chain links TRBV9 with TRBJ2-1; maybe TRBD1 (5 bases). The CDR3 consists of 14 residues. CDR1 is SGDLS and CDR2 is YYNGEE in the germline V gene. V lost 0 bases to trimming and J lost 11 bases, with 15 bases between them. The CDR3 DNA reads as TGTGCCAGCAGCGTAGCGGTCGACAGCCCCAAGCAGTTCTTC. Translated, it gives CASSVAVDSPKQFF.

The rearrangement links TRBV27 to TRBJ1-3, with unresolved D. Looked up from germline, CDR1 is MNHEY and CDR2 is SMNVEV (reference sequence). This CDR3 region has 16 residues. With 3 bases removed from V and 8 bases from J, the gap between germline ends came to 20 bases. This CDR3 reads CASSLGPGGLGDTIYF. DNA for the CDR3: TGTGCCAGCAGTTTGGGTCCTGGCGGGCTAGGCGACACCATATATTTT.

The chain links TRBV2 to TRBJ2-3; 13 positions match TRBD2. CDR3 length: 19 amino acids. Trimming cost V 6 bases and J 0 bases; bases outside gene matches: 12. In germline, CDR1 is SNHLY, CDR2 FYNNEI. CDR3 bases: TGTGCCAGCAGCTGGGGACTAGCGGGATACGGAACTAGCACAGATACGCAGTATTTT. Translating gives CASSWGLAGYGTSTDTQYF.

This rearrangement joins TRBV9 to TRBJ2-1; D is possibly TRBD1 (6 bases). Germline V gene data show CDR1 as SGDLS and CDR2 as YYNGEE. The CDR3 is 15 amino acids. V was clipped by 2 bases and J by 4 bases, with 13 bases between them. The CDR3 reads CASSVLGQSYNEQFF. As DNA, the CDR3 is TGTGCCAGCAGCGTCCTTGGACAGTCTTACAATGAGCAGTTCTTC. Supplemented by reference TRBV9 and TRBJ2-1, the full variable domain reads DSGVTQTPKHLITATGQRVTLRCSPRSGDLSVYWYQQSLDQGLQFLIQYYNGEERAKGNILERFSAQQFPDLHSELNLSSLELGDSALYFCASSVLGQSYNEQFFGPGTRLTVL.

V is TRBV7-9 and J is TRBJ1-1, with 10 bases matching TRBD1. V shed 5 bases and J 7 bases; nucleotides not matched to a gene: 10. The CDR3 spans 15 residues. Germline V gene lookup returns CDR1 SEHNR and CDR2 FQNEAQ (reference sequence). The CDR3 bases are TGTGCCAGCAGCACTCCGACAGGGGGCTCCGGTGAAGCTTTCTTT. Translation gives CASSTPTGGSGEAFF. The full variable domain, completed using reference TRBV7-9 and TRBJ1-1, is DTGVSQNPRHKITKRGQNVTFRCDPISEHNRLYWYRQTLGQGPEFLTYFQNEAQLEKSRLLSDRFSAERPKGSFSTLEIQRTEQGDSAMYLCASSTPTGGSGEAFFGQGTRLTVV.

The V call is TRBV6-5, the J call TRBJ2-7; unclear D gene. This CDR3 region has 14 residues. In germline, CDR1 is MNHEY, CDR2 SVGAGI. The germline V and J ends were trimmed by 6 bases and 5 bases, with 17 bases remaining between them. The CDR3 here is CASSPSVMRHEQYF. CDR3 coding DNA: TGTGCCAGCAGCCCCTCGGTGATGCGGCACGAGCAGTACTTC.

The gene calls are TRBV28 and TRBJ1-5; 9 nucleotides match TRBD1. The germline V gene has CDR1 MDHEN and CDR2 SYDVKM. CDR3 length: 16 amino acids. V was pared by 0 bases and J by 2 bases, with 2 bases of the junction left unmatched. This CDR3 reads CASSLWTGGGNQPQHF. Written as DNA, the CDR3 is TGTGCCAGCAGTTTATGGACAGGGGGGGGCAATCAGCCCCAGCATTTT.

The chain carries TRBV18 and TRBJ1-5; 7 bases line up with TRBD1. The CDR3 contains 14 residues. In germline, CDR1 is KGHSH, CDR2 LQKENI. Unmatched junction bases numbered 6, after V lost 6 bases and J lost 4 bases. The CDR3 DNA is TGTGCCAGCTCCCCGACAGGGACGAATCAGCCCCAGCATTTT. Protein product: CASSPTGTNQPQHF.

V usage is TRBV11-1 and J usage is TRBJ2-1, with 12 bases lining up with TRBD2. Germline CDR1 reads SGHAT; CDR2 reads FQDESV (reference sequence). This CDR3 has 17 residues. V shed 7 bases and J 3 bases; nucleotides not matched to a gene: 10. The CDR3 sequence: CASTQMSGLAGYNEQFF. CDR3 nucleotides: TGTGCCAGCACCCAGATGTCGGGACTAGCGGGCTACAATGAGCAGTTCTTC. Variable domain in full (rest from reference TRBV11-1 and TRBJ2-1): EAEVAQSPRYKITEKSQAVAFWCDPISGHATLYWYRQILGQGPELLVQFQDESVVDDSQLPKDRFSAERLKGVDSTLKIQPAELGDSAMYLCASTQMSGLAGYNEQFFGPGTRLTVL.

The V gene is TRBV6-1, the J gene TRBJ2-3; TRBD2 might be the D (6 bases). This CDR3 comprises 14 residues. Germline loops: CDR1 MNHNS, CDR2 SASEGT. Trimming removed 6 bases from V and 2 bases from J, with 12 bases in between. CDR3 sequence: CASSAGLSTDTQYF. Here the CDR3 DNA reads TGTGCCAGCAGCGCGGGACTCTCCACAGATACGCAGTATTTT.

The gene calls are TRBV25-1 and TRBJ2-1; tentatively, D is TRBD1 (6 bases). This CDR3 has 14 residues. Germline lookup yields CDR1 MGHDK and CDR2 SYGVNS. V dropped 4 bases and J dropped 4 bases, with 11 bases sitting between them. The DNA of the CDR3 is TGTGCCAGCAGTGCCTTGACAGGATACAATGAGCAGTTCTTC. Its translation is CASSALTGYNEQFF.

CDR3 sequence (DNA): TGTGCCTGGGCGAGACAGGGGGCGTCAAATCAGCCCCAGCATTTT. Amino acid sequence: CAWARQGASNQPQHF. The rearrangement joins TRBV30 to TRBJ1-5, with 10 bases identical to TRBD1. The CDR3 spans 15 residues. The V gene's germline CDR1 is GTSNPN and CDR2 SVGIG (reference sequence). V lost 5 bases to trimming and J lost 4 bases; unmatched junction nucleotides: 8. Together with reference TRBV30 and TRBJ1-5, the CDR3 gives the full variable domain: SQTIHQWPATLVQPVGSPLSLECTVEGTSNPNLYWYRQAAGRGLQLLFYSVGIGQISSEVPQNLSASRPQDRQFILSSKKLLLSDSGFYLCAWARQGASNQPQHFGDGTRLSIL.

The rearrangement uses TRBV15 and TRBJ1-1; D is ambiguous. The V gene lost 0 bases and the J gene lost 10 bases, with 18 bases spanning the gap. The CDR3 spans 15 residues. CDR1 LNHNV and CDR2 YYDKDF come from the germline V gene (reference sequence). The CDR3 sequence: CATSRDRGRVKGAFF. CDR3 in DNA: TGTGCCACCAGCAGAGATCGGGGAAGGGTTAAGGGAGCTTTCTTT.

The chain is built from TRBV5-1 and TRBJ1-1; TRBD1 matches 7 bases. Looked up from germline, CDR1 is SGHRS and CDR2 is YFSETQ. The CDR3 is 16 amino acids. Trimming removed 0 bases from V and 1 base from J; junction bases left unmatched: 6. Here the CDR3 reads CASSLGTGQRNTEAFF. DNA for the CDR3: TGCGCCAGCAGCTTGGGGACAGGCCAACGGAACACTGAAGCTTTCTTT.

The genes are TRBV29-1 and TRBJ2-7; 9 nucleotides match TRBD1. The ends lost 5 bases at V and 2 bases at J; junction bases unmatched: 7. CDR1 and CDR2 from the germline V gene are SQVTM and ANQGSEA. The CDR3 runs to 14 residues. DNA for the CDR3: TGCAGCGTTATGGGGGACAGGGAAACCTACGAGCAGTACTTC. Protein: CSVMGDRETYEQYF.

The V call is TRBV28, the J call TRBJ1-2; 7 nucleotides line up with TRBD1. Germline-derived CDR1 and CDR2 are MDHEN and SYDVKM. This CDR3 is 17 amino acids long. Germline trimming cut 4 bases from V and 4 bases from J; bases unmatched to any gene: 15. The chain's CDR3 is CASSSRDRALKSYGYTF. CDR3 bases: TGTGCCAGCAGTTCCCGCGACAGGGCACTCAAGTCCTATGGCTACACCTTC.

The rearrangement links TRBV5-1 to TRBJ2-5; tentative D call: TRBD2 (5 bases). This CDR3 region has 12 residues. Germline V lookup: CDR1 SGHRS, CDR2 YFSETQ. V lost 5 bases and J lost 5, with 10 bases in between. CDR3 protein: CASRAEVETQYF. DNA for the CDR3: TGCGCCAGCAGGGCGGAGGTGGAGACCCAGTACTTC.

Note on this clone: At one end, the junction sequence differs from germline, possibly due to a read error. The sample contains more than one DNA sequence encoding this CDR3. The chain recombines TRBV7-9 with TRBJ2-7; TRBD2 matches at 8 bases. The CDR3 is 15 residues long. Germline V gene lookup returns CDR1 SEHNR and CDR2 FQNEAQ (reference sequence). As DNA, the CDR3 is TGTGCCAGCAGCTTTCAACTAGCGGACGCAGGCGAGCAGTACTTT. It translates to CASSFQLADAGEQYF.

J is TRBJ2-3 and V is TRBV6-1; 11 positions match TRBD2. CDR3 length: 15 amino acids. Trimming removed 5 bases from V and 2 bases from J; junction bases left unmatched: 3. Per the germline V gene, CDR1 is MNHNS and CDR2 is SASEGT. As DNA, the CDR3 is TGTGCCAGCAGTTCGACTAGCGGGAACACAGATACGCAGTATTTT. It translates to CASSSTSGNTDTQYF.

V usage is TRBV27 and J usage is TRBJ2-2; 9 bases are shared with TRBD1. The CDR3 is 14 residues long. CDR1 is MNHEY, CDR2 SMNVEV, per germline (reference sequence). V was clipped by 5 bases and J by 11 bases; unmatched bases: 9. CDR3 residues: CASSRDRVGKELFF. In DNA form, the CDR3 reads TGTGCCAGCAGTCGGGACAGGGTCGGCAAAGAGCTGTTTTTT.

The genes are TRBV7-6 and TRBJ2-5, with D possibly being TRBD2 (6 bases). The CDR3 has 16 amino acids. Looked up from germline, CDR1 is SGHVS and CDR2 is FNYEAQ. V was clipped by 3 bases and J by 0 bases, with 14 bases between them. The CDR3 bases are TGTGCCAGCAGCTTCGGGGGAGCGGAGTACCAAGAGACCCAGTACTTC. Translation: CASSFGGAEYQETQYF.

This clone was seen only once. The chain is built from TRBV6-1 and TRBJ1-2, with a tentative D call TRBD1 (5 bases). Deletions cut 4 bases from V and 4 bases from J, with 13 bases between. The CDR3 length is 14 residues. Germline CDR1 and CDR2: MNHNS and SASEGT. CDR3 bases: TGTGCCAGCAGTGGCGGGGGTCCGGGCTATGGCTACACCTTC. Translated: CASSGGGPGYGYTF.

The V and J genes are TRBV5-5 and TRBJ1-5; 11 positions agree with TRBD1. Germline V CDR1 and CDR2: SGHKS, YYEKEE (reference sequence). This CDR3 region has 17 residues. Losses at the gene ends were 2 bases for V and 7 bases for J; bases not matched to a gene: 11. CDR3 sequence: CASSFPIRDRGTQPQHF. The CDR3 DNA is TGTGCCAGCAGCTTTCCTATCCGGGACAGGGGGACCCAGCCCCAGCATTTT.

This clone was seen just once. The gene calls are TRBV6-1 and TRBJ2-3, with 9 bases that match TRBD2. V was pared by 4 bases and J by 4 bases, with 6 bases of the junction left unmatched. The CDR3 is 15 amino acids. From germline, CDR1 is MNHNS and CDR2 SASEGT. CDR3: CASSGVSGRPDTQYF. The CDR3 coding sequence is TGTGCCAGCAGTGGGGTTAGCGGGAGACCAGATACGCAGTATTTT.

V is TRBV4-1 and J is TRBJ2-2; 14 bases agree with TRBD2. The germline CDR1 and CDR2 sequences are MGHRA and YSYEKL. The CDR3 has 20 amino acids. The trim removed 0 bases at V and 4 bases at J, leaving 10 bases unmatched. CDR3 sequence (DNA): TGCGCCAGCAGCCAAGAGGCGGGACTAGCGGGAGCCCTTCCCACCGGGGAGCTGTTTTTT. Residues: CASSQEAGLAGALPTGELFF.

This clone was observed at least ten times. V and J are TRBV14 and TRBJ2-1; 9 nucleotides agree with TRBD2. With V trimmed by 1 base and J by 8 bases, 6 bases remained unmatched. The germline CDR1 and CDR2 sequences are SGHDN and FVKESK. The CDR3 totals 15 residues. For the CDR3, the DNA is TGTGCCAGCAGCCAAGTTAGCGGGAGTTGGGATGAGCAGTTCTTC. Its protein is CASSQVSGSWDEQFF.

The chain couples TRBV6-6 to TRBJ2-3; 10 bases are a match to TRBD2. Germline V gene lookup returns CDR1 MNHNY and CDR2 SVGAGI (reference sequence). V lost 11 bases to trimming and J lost 2 bases; unmatched junction nucleotides: 7. This CDR3 spans 14 amino acids. The CDR3 DNA sequence: TGTGCCGTAGCGGGAGGTGCTGACACAGATACGCAGTATTTT. Encoded protein: CAVAGGADTDTQYF.

This chain links TRBV5-1 with TRBJ1-1; D is possibly TRBD1 (6 bases). Germline V gene data show CDR1 as SGHRS and CDR2 as YFSETQ. Trimming pared 5 bases from V and 4 bases from J, leaving 6 bases between. This CDR3 has 11 residues. CDR3 region: CASRGGTEAFF. The CDR3 bases are TGCGCCAGCAGAGGGGGCACTGAAGCTTTCTTT.